This T cell receptor (beta chain) was recovered during a study of OX40 agonist ivuxolimab in advanced cancers. Background on the whole study: Ivuxolimab, which targeted the costimulatory receptor OX40 (CD134), was an agonistic, fully human IgG2 monoclonal antibody. Intravenous ivuxolimab was administered to patients every 2 weeks at six dose levels: 0.01, 0.1, 0.3, 1.5, 3 and 10 mg/kg. Of the 50 to 55 patients in dose escalation, about 20 had hepatocellular carcinoma, about 15 had melanoma, 9 had renal cell carcinoma and 9 had head and neck cancer. A male proportion of nearly 85% and a mean age of approximately 61 years, ranging from about 20 to 85, were recorded for the dose-escalation cohort. Prior anti-PD-1, anti-PD-L1 or anti-CTLA-4 therapy was permitted, and approximately 42% of dose-escalation patients had received checkpoint inhibitors. Partial responses were achieved by three dose-escalation patients, of whom one had hepatocellular carcinoma and two had cutaneous melanoma. Peripheral TCRbeta sequencing aimed to test whether ivuxolimab altered TCR sequence diversity and caused clonal T-cell expansion. The paper reports the monotherapy dose-escalation portion (N of about 51 patients) of the phase I ivuxolimab trial. Findings and caveats that apply to the study as a whole: Low levels of normalized T-cell clonal expansion were also shown by some nonresponding patients. At doses of 0.1 to 3.0 mg/kg, clonal expansion of both CD4+ and CD8+ T cells in blood was seen between baseline and week 6. In the 0.1-3.0 mg/kg groups, partial responders were among the patients with the lowest normalized peripheral clonal expansion, particularly in CD8+ T cells. After ivuxolimab, CD8+ T cells had more expanded clones than CD4+ T cells on average. Which antigens the clonally expanded peripheral T cells were specific for was not determined.

The trial excluded patients who had a history of autoimmune disease or were on systemic immunosuppression. Peripheral blood for TCR sequencing was drawn from every dose cohort at baseline, at cycle 4 day 1 and at cycle 7 day 1. The samples were drawn from a first-in-human, open-label, multicenter phase I dose-escalation trial of ivuxolimab. The trial enrolled adults with locally advanced or metastatic head and neck squamous cell, hepatocellular, melanoma or renal cell carcinoma. CD4+ and CD8+ T cells were sorted separately from peripheral blood before TCR sequencing. To sequence the TCRbeta CDR3 region, genomic DNA was isolated from the sorted cells. TCRbeta CDR3 regions were sequenced using the immunoSEQ Assay. In TCRdb, the immuneACCESS table is reduced to in-frame sequences with V and J assigned. These tables do not hold every clone; where another copy was compared, an unresolved V gene accounts for under half, and the others remain unexplained. This sample holds about 64,000 clones; approximately 88% were observed only once. The ten largest clones add up to approximately 2.8% of the sample.

As regards this clone: Its antigen is still unknown. The input lacks base qualities; no much larger clone sits a single base away.

The germline V gene (reference sequence) supplies CDR1 MNHEY and CDR2 SMNVEV. V sheds 2 bases and J sheds 3 bases, leaving 14 bases between their ends. The cysteine opens and the phenylalanine closes a CDR3 of 16 amino acids. The retained sequence is limited to the CDR3, 48 bases, with the frame set at the first base. This chain is built from TRBV27 and TRBJ1-5; the D region possibly corresponds to TRBD1 (6 bases align). The sequencing here drew on CD4+ or CD8+ T cells sorted from blood, taken in a trial of the OX40 agonist ivuxolimab. The sequence was collected from an adult with an advanced solid tumor such as melanoma, head and neck, liver or kidney cancer. The CDR3 is CASSLGGPVLNQPQHF. In nucleotide form, the sequence is TGTGCCAGCAGTTTAGGGGGGCCAGTCCTCAATCAGCCCCAGCATTTT.